These 19 T cell receptor beta chains share one sample of origin, sequenced in a study of blood T cell repertoires in COVID-19. TCRdb keeps only in-frame clones here, not all; method: immunoSEQ multiplex PCR. The data show 270,000 or so clones, roughly 84% seen once. Sequencing input: peripheral blood. The receptors stem from a human donor in a cohort sampled during active COVID-19.

The chain uses TRBV2 and TRBJ2-7; weak D call: TRBD1 (5 bases). The germline CDR1 and CDR2 sequences are SNHLY and FYNNEI. The CDR3 runs to 15 residues. The V end lost 1 base, the J end lost 2 bases, and 12 bases lay between the germline ends. CDR3 coding DNA: TGTGCCAGCAGTGAAGGGGGCAGGAATACCTACGAGCAGTACTTC. As protein: CASSEGGRNTYEQYF.

The gene calls are TRBV7-6 and TRBJ2-1; no firm D call. This CDR3 comprises 14 residues. The germline V and J ends were trimmed by 4 bases and 4 bases, with 11 bases remaining between them. In germline, CDR1 is SGHVS, CDR2 FNYEAQ. CDR3 region: CASSSRAAYNEQFF. The CDR3 DNA is TGTGCCAGCAGCTCCCGAGCTGCTTACAATGAGCAGTTCTTC.

This clone was seen a handful of times. CDR3 sequence (DNA): TGCGCCAGCAGGTCCCCCGGGACGGGACAGTTATCTGGAAACACCATATATTTT. This gives the protein CASRSPGTGQLSGNTIYF. The rearrangement joins TRBV10-1 to TRBJ1-3; TRBD1 matches at 7 bases. This CDR3 is 18 amino acids long. Germline CDR1 is WNHNN and CDR2 is SYGVQD (reference sequence). V gave up 6 bases and J gave up 1 base; unmatched junction bases: 15.

The chain employs TRBV6-5 and TRBJ1-1; unclear D gene. CDR1 MNHEY and CDR2 SVGAGI come from the germline V gene. Trimming took 4 bases from V and 1 from J, leaving 13 bases between them. This CDR3 comprises 15 residues. CDR3 amino acids: CASSSHHRANTEAFF. CDR3 coding DNA: TGTGCCAGCAGTTCCCACCACCGCGCGAACACTGAAGCTTTCTTT.

V and J are TRBV5-1 and TRBJ2-2; 13 bases are a match to TRBD2. Per germline, CDR1 SGHRS and CDR2 YFSETQ. CDR3 length: 18 residues. The V segment lost 0 bases and the J segment 0 bases; nucleotides outside the gene matches: 2. The CDR3 protein is CASSLGLAGGANTGELFF. DNA for the CDR3: TGCGCCAGCAGCTTGGGACTAGCGGGGGGCGCGAACACCGGGGAGCTGTTTTTT.

The chain employs TRBV20-1 and TRBJ1-1, with TRBD1 matching 8 bases. Germline V gene lookup returns CDR1 DFQATT and CDR2 SNEGSKA (reference sequence). This CDR3 comprises 16 residues. J was trimmed by 0 bases and V by 3 bases; bases with no gene match: 9. The chain's CDR3 is CSASKAQGGMNTEAFF. CDR3 DNA sequence: TGCAGTGCTAGTAAGGCACAGGGGGGGATGAACACTGAAGCTTTCTTT.

This clone was seen at least ten times. The rearrangement links TRBV21-1 to TRBJ2-7; the table's TRBD1 call for D was not verified on the DNA. TRBV21-1 is tagged as a pseudogene. This CDR3 region has 16 residues. The CDR3 reads CASSSLPIRHFYEQYF. The CDR3 nucleotides read TGTGCCAGCAGCAGCCTACCCATTCGACACTTCTACGAGCAGTACTTC.

The chain links TRBV2 to TRBJ2-1; TRBD2 might be the D (6 bases). The CDR3 is 15 residues long. V lost 5 bases to trimming and J lost 7 bases, with 18 bases between them. Germline CDR1 and CDR2: SNHLY and FYNNEI. CDR3 residues: CASSPGRSLRNEQFF. In DNA, the CDR3 is TGTGCCAGCAGTCCAGGGAGGTCCCTCCGGAATGAGCAGTTCTTC.

This clone was seen once. The rearrangement joins TRBV28 to TRBJ2-3; TRBD2 matches 9 bases. CDR1 MDHEN and CDR2 SYDVKM come from the germline V gene. This CDR3 region has 16 residues. With 2 bases clipped from V and 7 bases from J, the junction kept 10 bases outside the gene matches. CDR3 sequence reads: CASSLAPASGVNTQYF. The CDR3 region has the DNA TGTGCCAGCAGTTTAGCCCCGGCTAGCGGGGTAAATACGCAGTATTTT.

This chain uses TRBV27 with TRBJ2-1, with TRBD1 matching 9 bases. The germline gives CDR1 MNHEY, CDR2 SMNVEV (reference sequence). This CDR3 is built from 17 residues. Germline trimming cut 6 bases from V and 10 bases from J; bases unmatched to any gene: 19. The CDR3: CASSRLAGQGGPREQFF. Here the CDR3 DNA reads TGTGCCAGCAGCCGCCTGGCGGGACAGGGAGGCCCACGGGAGCAGTTCTTC.

The chain employs TRBV19 and TRBJ2-7, with 10 bases aligning to TRBD1. This CDR3 is built from 15 residues. J gave up 4 bases and V 6 bases, and 9 bases lay outside the gene matches. Germline V gene data show CDR1 as LNHDA and CDR2 as SQIVND (reference sequence). CDR3 DNA sequence: TGTGCCAGTAGGCCGGGGACAGGGGCTCGATACGAGCAGTACTTC. This sequence encodes CASRPGTGARYEQYF.

This rearrangement joins TRBV3-1 (or the pseudogene TRBV3-2) to TRBJ2-5; a possible D gene is TRBD2 (6 bases). Looked up from germline, CDR1 is LGHDT and CDR2 is YNNKEL (reference sequence). V was trimmed by 2 bases and J by 7 bases, leaving 17 bases between them. CDR3 length equals 15 residues. CDR3 amino acids: CASSQWAEGLATQYF. The CDR3 coding sequence is TGTGCCAGCAGCCAATGGGCGGAGGGCCTGGCGACCCAGTACTTC.

J is TRBJ2-3 and V is TRBV7-2; 7 nucleotides align to TRBD1. The CDR3 loop spans 17 amino acids. Germline values: CDR1 SGHTA, CDR2 FQGNSA. The J segment lost 1 base and the V segment lost 1 base, leaving 8 bases of the junction unmatched. As DNA, the CDR3 is TGTGCCAGCAGCTTAGGACAGGGAGTCGCTGGCACAGATACGCAGTATTTT. Translating it yields CASSLGQGVAGTDTQYF.

The V call is TRBV5-1, the J call TRBJ2-5; 14 bases are shared with TRBD2. Per the germline V gene, CDR1 is SGHRS and CDR2 is YFSETQ. The J segment lost 4 bases and the V segment lost 3 bases, leaving 8 bases of the junction unmatched. The CDR3 sequence is 17 residues long. CDR3 in DNA: TGCGCCAGCAGCTCGAGGACTAGCGGGGGGCGGATAGAGACCCAGTACTTC. This codes for CASSSRTSGGRIETQYF. The complete variable domain, with remaining parts taken from reference TRBV5-1 and TRBJ2-5, reads KAGVTQTPRYLIKTRGQQVTLSCSPISGHRSVSWYQQTPGQGLQFLFEYFSETQRNKGNFPGRFSGRQFSNSRSEMNVSTLELGDSALYLCASSSRTSGGRIETQYFGPGTRLLVL.

The chain is built from TRBV2 and TRBJ2-3; 9 bases line up with TRBD2. This CDR3 spans 13 amino acids. The J segment lost 10 bases and the V segment lost 7 bases, leaving 9 bases of the junction unmatched. Germline V CDR1 and CDR2: SNHLY, FYNNEI. The CDR3 DNA reads TGTGCCAGCATCGAAGGTAGCGGGAGTTCGCAGTATTTT. As protein: CASIEGSGSSQYF.

CDR3 DNA sequence: TGTGCCAGTAGCGCACAGGCGTTCAATCAGCCCCAGCATTTT. Translated: CASSAQAFNQPQHF. The rearrangement links TRBV19 to TRBJ1-5; weak D call: TRBD1 (5 bases). V was trimmed by 6 bases and J by 3 bases, leaving 12 bases between them. This CDR3 has 14 amino acids. Looked up from germline, CDR1 is LNHDA and CDR2 is SQIVND (reference sequence).

The chain joins TRBV19 to TRBJ2-5, with TRBD2 matching 10 bases. CDR1 LNHDA and CDR2 SQIVND come from the germline V gene (reference sequence). Germline trimming cut 10 bases from V and 4 bases from J; bases unmatched to any gene: 6. The length of the CDR3 is 13 residues. The CDR3 region has the DNA TGTGCCACTAGCGGGAGTCGGGCAGAGACCCAGTACTTC. Residues: CATSGSRAETQYF.

The rearrangement joins TRBV7-8 to TRBJ2-1; possibly TRBD2 for D (5 bases). Germline CDR1 is SGHVS and CDR2 is FQNEAQ. Trimming cost V 5 bases and J 4 bases, with 15 bases left between them. The CDR3 length is 15 residues. The DNA for the CDR3 is TGTGCCAGCAGCCAGGACTCACTCACATACAATGAGCAGTTCTTC. It codes for CASSQDSLTYNEQFF.

V usage is TRBV7-6 and J usage is TRBJ2-7; the D is unclear. This CDR3 is built from 12 residues. Per germline, CDR1 SGHVS and CDR2 FNYEAQ. Trimming pared 5 bases from V and 4 bases from J, leaving 9 bases between. CDR3 coding DNA: TGTGCCAGCAGCCCAGACTGGTACGAGCAGTACTTC. Encoded protein: CASSPDWYEQYF.